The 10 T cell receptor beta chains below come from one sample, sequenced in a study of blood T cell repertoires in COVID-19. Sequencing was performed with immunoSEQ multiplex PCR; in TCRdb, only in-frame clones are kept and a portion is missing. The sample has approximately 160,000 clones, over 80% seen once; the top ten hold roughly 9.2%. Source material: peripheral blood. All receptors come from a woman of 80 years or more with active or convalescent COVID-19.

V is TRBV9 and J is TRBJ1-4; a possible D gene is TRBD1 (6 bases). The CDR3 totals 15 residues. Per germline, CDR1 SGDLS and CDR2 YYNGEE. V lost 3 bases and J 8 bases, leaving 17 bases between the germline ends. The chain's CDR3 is CASSGGEGDEEKLFF. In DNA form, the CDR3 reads TGTGCCAGCAGCGGAGGTGAGGGGGACGAGGAAAAACTGTTTTTT.

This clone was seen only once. CDR3 coding DNA: TGTGCCATCAGTGATTGGGCAAGCGGGGCTCTAGGGGCCAACGTCCTGACTTTC. This codes for CAISDWASGALGANVLTF. The chain is built from TRBV10-3 and TRBJ2-6; TRBD2 matches at 7 bases. This CDR3 comprises 18 residues. Germline CDR1 is ENHRY and CDR2 is SYGVKD. V shed 3 bases, J shed 4 bases, and the junction held 12 bases outside the gene matches.

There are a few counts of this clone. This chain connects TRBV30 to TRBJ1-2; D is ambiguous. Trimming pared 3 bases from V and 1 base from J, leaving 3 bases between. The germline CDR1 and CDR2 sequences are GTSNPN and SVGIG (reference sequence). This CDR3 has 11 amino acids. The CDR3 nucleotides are TGTGCCTGGAGCCTTAACTATGGCTACACCTTC. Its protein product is CAWSLNYGYTF.

CDR3 in amino acids: CASSFGGGTTDTQYF. The CDR3 DNA is TGTGCCAGCAGCTTTGGGGGGGGGACCACAGATACGCAGTATTTT. The chain carries TRBV7-9 and TRBJ2-3; 7 nucleotides agree with TRBD2. This CDR3 is 15 amino acids long. Trimming removed 3 bases from V and 2 bases from J; junction bases left unmatched: 5. CDR1 is SEHNR and CDR2 is FQNEAQ in the germline V gene (reference sequence). Based on the CDR3 plus reference TRBV7-9 and TRBJ2-3, the full variable domain is DTGVSQNPRHKITKRGQNVTFRCDPISEHNRLYWYRQTLGQGPEFLTYFQNEAQLEKSRLLSDRFSAERPKGSFSTLEIQRTEQGDSAMYLCASSFGGGTTDTQYFGPGTRLTVL.

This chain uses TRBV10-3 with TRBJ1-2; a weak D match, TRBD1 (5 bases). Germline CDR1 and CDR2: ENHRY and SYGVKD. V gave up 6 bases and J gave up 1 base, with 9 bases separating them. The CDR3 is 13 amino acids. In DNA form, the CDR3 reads TGTGCCATCAGAGCAGACAGTAACTATGGCTACACCTTC. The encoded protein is CAIRADSNYGYTF.

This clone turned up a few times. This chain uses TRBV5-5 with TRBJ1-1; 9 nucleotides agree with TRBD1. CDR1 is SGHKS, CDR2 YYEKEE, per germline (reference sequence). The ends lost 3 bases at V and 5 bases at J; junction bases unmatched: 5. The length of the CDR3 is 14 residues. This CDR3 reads CASSWGDRVTEAFF. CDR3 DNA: TGTGCCAGCAGCTGGGGGGACAGGGTGACTGAAGCTTTCTTT.

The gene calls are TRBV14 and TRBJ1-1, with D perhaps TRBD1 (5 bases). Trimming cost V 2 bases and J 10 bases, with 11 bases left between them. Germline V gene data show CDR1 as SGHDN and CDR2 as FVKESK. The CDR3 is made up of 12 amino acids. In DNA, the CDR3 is TGTGCCAGCAGCCAATCGCTCGGGGGAGCTTTCTTT. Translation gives CASSQSLGGAFF.

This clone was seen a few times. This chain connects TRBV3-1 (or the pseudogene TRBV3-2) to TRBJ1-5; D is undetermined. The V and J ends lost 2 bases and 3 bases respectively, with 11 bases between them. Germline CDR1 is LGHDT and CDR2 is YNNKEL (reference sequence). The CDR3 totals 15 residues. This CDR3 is CASSQTHNPNQPQHF. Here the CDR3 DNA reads TGTGCCAGCAGCCAAACACACAACCCCAATCAGCCCCAGCATTTT.

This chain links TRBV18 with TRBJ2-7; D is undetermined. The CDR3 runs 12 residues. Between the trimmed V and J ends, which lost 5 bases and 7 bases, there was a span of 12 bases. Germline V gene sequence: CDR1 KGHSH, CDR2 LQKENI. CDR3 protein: CASSAGAEEQYF. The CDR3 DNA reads TGTGCCAGCTCAGCAGGTGCCGAAGAGCAGTACTTC.

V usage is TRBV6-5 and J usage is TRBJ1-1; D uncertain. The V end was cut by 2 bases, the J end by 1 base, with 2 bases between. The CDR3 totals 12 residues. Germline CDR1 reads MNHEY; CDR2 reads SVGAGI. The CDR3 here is CASSYRNTEAFF. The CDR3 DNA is TGTGCCAGCAGTTACCGGAACACTGAAGCTTTCTTT.